One and the same sample provided the 20 T cell receptor beta chains below, sequenced in a study of cytomegalovirus exposure and HLA in healthy donors (dated by TCRdb to the late 2010s). The library was produced with the immunoSEQ multiplex PCR assay. The multiplex PCR relied on a mix of 60 forward primers for TCR Vbeta segments and 13 reverse primers for TCR Jbeta segments. The table was pulled from immuneACCESS by TCRdb, which kept in-frame rearrangements only. Such tables lose some clones; where checked, under half of the loss comes from unresolved V genes, and the rest has no known cause. For this sample the table gives fewer than 200,000 clones, of which around three quarters were detected only once. Jointly, the top ten make up more than 0.55% of the sample. Sample: PBMCs. All receptors come from a woman between 40 and 55 years old in good health and CMV-seronegative.

The CDR3 loop reads CASSYRGTGTDTQYF. For the CDR3, the DNA is TGTGCCAGCAGTTACCGGGGGACTGGCACAGATACGCAGTATTTT. The chain uses TRBV27 and TRBJ2-3; possibly TRBD2 for D (6 bases). The CDR3 covers 15 residues. Germline values: CDR1 MNHEY, CDR2 SMNVEV (reference sequence). Trimming took off 4 bases at V and 1 base at J, with 12 bases between the two ends.

The chain has TRBV5-1 and TRBJ2-5; the D gene is possibly TRBD1 (6 bases). Matching the DNA end better, TRBJ2-7 makes the J call doubtful. Germline lookup yields CDR1 SGHRS and CDR2 YFSETQ. The CDR3 spans 13 residues. The CDR3: CASSSETGNEQYF. The CDR3 coding sequence is TGCGCCAGCAGCTCGGAAACAGGGAACGAGCAGTACTTC.

This clone was detected once. V and J are TRBV28 and TRBJ1-5; 7 bases align to TRBD1. Germline CDR1 and CDR2: MDHEN and SYDVKM. The ends lost 3 bases at V and 5 bases at J; junction bases unmatched: 7. The CDR3 runs to 15 residues. The CDR3: CASSLLGGVYQPQHF. CDR3 nucleotides: TGTGCCAGCAGTTTGTTAGGGGGCGTCTATCAGCCCCAGCATTTT.

J is TRBJ1-1 and V is TRBV7-9; TRBD1 might be the D (6 bases). The germline V gene encodes CDR1 SEHNR and CDR2 FQNEAQ (reference sequence). CDR3 length equals 18 residues. V gave up 2 bases and J gave up 1 base, with 20 bases separating them. CDR3 coding DNA: TGTGCCAGCAGCTTAATGGGGGGGGCCTGGACAGCGAACACTGAAGCTTTCTTT. Its translation: CASSLMGGAWTANTEAFF.

This clone was observed a single time. The chain joins TRBV2 to TRBJ2-7; 8 bases agree with TRBD2. Germline V gene lookup returns CDR1 SNHLY and CDR2 FYNNEI. The V segment lost 6 bases and the J segment 3 bases; nucleotides outside the gene matches: 10. The CDR3 extends over 15 amino acids. Here the CDR3 DNA reads TGTGCCAGCAGCGGCGGGACTAGTTCTATCTACGAGCAGTACTTC. Protein product: CASSGGTSSIYEQYF. Full variable domain (rest looked up from reference TRBV2 and TRBJ2-7): EPEVTQTPSHQVTQMGQEVILRCVPISNHLYFYWYRQILGQKVEFLVSFYNNEISEKSEIFDDQFSVERPDGSNFTLKIRSTKLEDSAMYFCASSGGTSSIYEQYFGPGTRLTVT.

This chain connects TRBV6-5 to TRBJ1-2; TRBD1 is a possible D gene (6 bases). Germline CDR1 is MNHEY and CDR2 is SVGAGI. The length of the CDR3 is 13 residues. The V end lost 6 bases, the J end lost 7 bases, and 15 bases lay between the germline ends. CDR3 region: CASSSDRTGGYTF. Here the CDR3 DNA reads TGTGCCAGCAGCTCCGACAGGACCGGTGGCTACACCTTC.

This clone appeared a single time. J is TRBJ2-7 and V is TRBV5-1; 12 nucleotides agree with TRBD2. The CDR3 is 18 residues long. Germline V gene data show CDR1 as SGHRS and CDR2 as YFSETQ. The J segment lost 0 bases and the V segment lost 3 bases, leaving 10 bases of the junction unmatched. CDR3 sequence reads: CASSSGGLAGPSSYEQYF. The CDR3 DNA sequence: TGCGCCAGCAGCTCTGGCGGACTAGCGGGACCGAGCTCCTACGAGCAGTACTTC. The full variable domain, with the rest looked up from reference TRBV5-1 and TRBJ2-7, is KAGVTQTPRYLIKTRGQQVTLSCSPISGHRSVSWYQQTPGQGLQFLFEYFSETQRNKGNFPGRFSGRQFSNSRSEMNVSTLELGDSALYLCASSSGGLAGPSSYEQYFGPGTRLTVT.

The V gene is TRBV30, the J gene TRBJ1-1; D gene uncertain. Trimming removed 2 bases at V and 4 bases at J, with 8 bases between. The CDR3 sequence is 12 residues long. Germline loops: CDR1 GTSNPN, CDR2 SVGIG (reference sequence). CDR3 region: CAWSPGITEAFF. The CDR3, as DNA: TGTGCCTGGAGTCCAGGAATCACTGAAGCTTTCTTT.

Concerning this clone itself: A junction boundary mismatches the germline segment, possibly from a read error. The chain is built from TRBV2 and TRBJ1-4; D is undetermined. Germline V CDR1 and CDR2: SNHLY, FYNNEI. This CDR3 has 12 residues. The CDR3 DNA follows: TGTGCCAGCAAGAGGCCGGTTGAAGAACTGTTTTTT. It codes for CASKRPVEELFF.

V is TRBV5-4 and J is TRBJ2-5, with D possibly TRBD1 on 6 matching bases. This CDR3 is built from 15 residues. Trimming took 5 bases from V and 2 from J, leaving 16 bases between them. Germline loops: CDR1 SGHNT, CDR2 YYREEE (reference sequence). The CDR3 protein is CASRPEIRGQETQYF. CDR3 coding DNA: TGTGCCAGCAGACCGGAGATCAGGGGACAAGAGACCCAGTACTTC.

V and J are TRBV11-2 and TRBJ2-7; D gene unclear. Deletions cut 0 bases from V and 3 bases from J, with 12 bases between. CDR1 is SGHAT, CDR2 FQNNGV, per germline. This CDR3 is 15 amino acids long. DNA of the CDR3: TGTGCCAGCAGCTTAGATGGCGGAATGAACTACGAGCAGTACTTC. Amino acid sequence: CASSLDGGMNYEQYF. The whole variable domain, remainder taken from reference TRBV11-2 and TRBJ2-7, is EAGVAQSPRYKIIEKRQSVAFWCNPISGHATLYWYQQILGQGPKLLIQFQNNGVVDDSQLPKDRFSAERLKGVDSTLKIQPAKLEDSAVYLCASSLDGGMNYEQYFGPGTRLTVT.

This chain uses TRBV28 with TRBJ2-7; 8 bases are shared with TRBD1. CDR1 is MDHEN and CDR2 is SYDVKM in the germline V gene. The CDR3 covers 14 residues. The junction had 6 bases not matched to a gene; V was cut back by 2 bases and J by 6 bases. The CDR3 region has the DNA TGTGCCAGCAGTTTAAGGGACAGGTTCGGCGAGCAGTACTTC. It yields the protein CASSLRDRFGEQYF. Full variable domain (rest looked up from reference TRBV28 and TRBJ2-7): DVKVTQSSRYLVKRTGEKVFLECVQDMDHENMFWYRQDPGLGLRLIYFSYDVKMKEKGDIPEGYSVSREKKERFSLILESASTNQTSMYLCASSLRDRFGEQYFGPGTRLTVT.

This chain uses TRBV18 with TRBJ2-7; 12 bases map to TRBD1. Germline values: CDR1 KGHSH, CDR2 LQKENI. The V and J ends lost 3 bases and 6 bases, in that order; junction bases with no gene match: 15. This CDR3 comprises 18 residues. CDR3 in DNA: TGTGCCAGCTCACCTACTCGGGACAGGGGGCGCGGATGGTTCGAGCAGTACTTC. This codes for CASSPTRDRGRGWFEQYF. Combining the CDR3 with reference TRBV18 and TRBJ2-7 gives the whole variable domain NAGVMQNPRHLVRRRGQEARLRCSPMKGHSHVYWYRQLPEEGLKFMVYLQKENIIDESGMPKERFSAEFPKEGPSILRIQQVVRGDSAAYFCASSPTRDRGRGWFEQYFGPGTRLTVT.

The J gene is TRBJ1-2, the V gene TRBV9, with 7 bases that match TRBD1. The CDR3 consists of 13 residues. Germline values: CDR1 SGDLS, CDR2 YYNGEE. Unmatched junction bases numbered 4, after V lost 4 bases and J lost 4 bases. This CDR3 is CASSLGDSYGYTF. The CDR3 DNA reads TGTGCCAGCAGCCTAGGGGACAGCTATGGCTACACCTTC.

The chain employs TRBV10-3 and TRBJ1-2; D is uncertain. Trimming left V 3 bases short and J 2 bases short, with 7 bases between. The CDR3 has 13 residues. CDR1 ENHRY and CDR2 SYGVKD come from the germline V gene. This CDR3 reads CAISDNLNYGYTF. The DNA for the CDR3 is TGTGCCATCAGTGATAACTTAAACTATGGCTACACCTTC.

The V gene is TRBV10-3, the J gene TRBJ1-1; 9 bases match TRBD1. This CDR3 contains 14 residues. V dropped 2 bases and J dropped 4; count of bases not matched to a gene: 2. Germline V lookup: CDR1 ENHRY, CDR2 SYGVKD. CDR3 protein: CAISEPDRGTEAFF. Here the CDR3 DNA reads TGTGCCATCAGTGAGCCGGACAGGGGCACTGAAGCTTTCTTT.

The V call is TRBV30, the J call TRBJ1-3; D gene uncertain. Germline values: CDR1 GTSNPN, CDR2 SVGIG (reference sequence). CDR3 size: 11 residues. V dropped 8 bases and J dropped 1 base, with 6 bases sitting between them. The CDR3 DNA is TGTGCCATTCTTTCTGGAAACACCATATATTTT. Translating it yields CAILSGNTIYF.

The chain has TRBV19 and TRBJ2-1; 8 bases agree with TRBD2. V lost 3 bases, J lost 7 bases, and 11 bases stayed unmatched. In germline, CDR1 is LNHDA, CDR2 SQIVND (reference sequence). The CDR3 contains 16 residues. CDR3 DNA: TGTGCCAGTAGTATGGGGGGGCTAGCGGGTATGAATGAGCAGTTCTTC. This gives the protein CASSMGGLAGMNEQFF.

This clone was seen a single time. The genes are TRBV6-5 and TRBJ1-5, with 7 bases lining up with TRBD1. The CDR3 sequence is 15 residues long. Trimming at V came to 6 bases and at J to 2 bases, leaving 7 bases not matched to a gene. Germline-derived CDR1 and CDR2 are MNHEY and SVGAGI. The CDR3 loop reads CASSNQGVGNQPQHF. CDR3 bases: TGTGCCAGCAGCAACCAGGGGGTAGGCAATCAGCCCCAGCATTTT.

V is TRBV11-2 and J is TRBJ2-3; perhaps TRBD1 as D (5 bases). The CDR3 is 16 residues long. V lost 4 bases, J lost 6 bases, and 20 bases lay in between. Per germline, CDR1 SGHAT and CDR2 FQNNGV. The chain's CDR3 is CASSSTRAPVADTQYF. CDR3 sequence (DNA): TGTGCCAGCAGCTCGACCAGGGCCCCCGTCGCGGATACGCAGTATTTT.